This T cell receptor (beta chain) stems from a study of PD-1 blockade in classical Hodgkin lymphoma. Relapse after autologous stem cell transplantation occurred in every patient, and brentuximab vedotin exposure varied. Regarding the study as a whole: CD4+ TCR diversity, unlike CD8+, climbed significantly by C4D1. What caused the repertoire differences, perhaps disease activity or prior therapy, remains undefined. Compared with healthy donors, newly diagnosed patients reportedly showed lower baseline TCR diversity.

Trimming pared 1 base from V and 0 bases from J, leaving 17 bases between. CDR3 length: 18 amino acids. Germline values: CDR1 SGHTA, CDR2 FQGNSA. This clone was recorded only once. The antigen remains undetermined. Assay used: immunoSEQ multiplex PCR; TCRdb lists only in-frame clones, some missing. This sample has about 39,000 clones, with about nine tenths found just once. The rearrangement uses TRBV7-2 and TRBJ2-3; D is ambiguous. Sequencing used peripheral blood mononuclear cells (PBMCs), obtained at baseline. The sequence was obtained from a human donor with classical Hodgkin lymphoma. CDR3 in DNA: TGTGCCAGCAGCTTAGTAGTCCCTCGGTTTGCTAGCACAGATACGCAGTATTTT. This encodes CASSLVVPRFASTDTQYF.